The 24 T cell receptor beta chains reported below all come from one sample, sequenced in a study of long-term antiretroviral therapy in people with HIV. It was version v3.0 of the immunoSEQ assay that was run at survey level. Assay used: immunoSEQ multiplex PCR; TCRdb lists only in-frame clones, some missing. The table has around 20,000 clones, approximately 79% seen once. Sequencing was performed on unsorted PBMCs, taken at the start of antiretroviral therapy, before treatment. The receptors originated from a man aged 18 to 30 with HIV.

V is TRBV10-3 and J is TRBJ2-7, with D uncertain. The CDR3 has 12 residues. Looked up from germline, CDR1 is ENHRY and CDR2 is SYGVKD. Trimming took off 6 bases at V and 5 bases at J, with 11 bases between the two ends. For the CDR3, the DNA is TGTGCCATCAGGCAAGGCGTCGACGAGCAGTACTTC. It is translated as CAIRQGVDEQYF.

V gene TRBV18 combines with J gene TRBJ1-2; the D gene is possibly TRBD1 (6 bases). The CDR3 runs to 16 residues. Germline CDR1 is KGHSH and CDR2 is LQKENI. Trimming pared 3 bases from V and 3 bases from J, leaving 17 bases between. Here the CDR3 DNA reads TGTGCCAGCTCACCTTTACAGGGAAAGGCGGACTATGGCTACACCTTC. It specifies CASSPLQGKADYGYTF.

CDR3 DNA sequence: TGTGCCAGCAGTAAGGGAATTACCAATCAGCCCCAGCATTTT. This translates into CASSKGITNQPQHF. The rearrangement links TRBV2 to TRBJ1-5, with D unclear. This CDR3 region has 14 residues. Between the trimmed V and J ends, which lost 5 bases and 3 bases, there was a span of 11 bases. In germline, CDR1 is SNHLY, CDR2 FYNNEI.

This chain uses TRBV29-1 with TRBJ1-2; D perhaps matches TRBD1 (5 bases). Germline V CDR1 and CDR2: SQVTM, ANQGSEA. There are 14 residues in the CDR3. V lost 7 bases to trimming and J lost 6 bases, with 21 bases between them. The CDR3, as DNA: TGCAGCGAGAAACCTCAGGGATTTCGCGATGGCTACACCTTC. Amino acids: CSEKPQGFRDGYTF. Looking up the rest from reference TRBV29-1 and TRBJ1-2 gives the full variable domain: SAVISQKPSRDICQRGTSLTIQCQVDSQVTMMFWYRQQPGQSLTLIATANQGSEATYESGFVIDKFPISRPNLTFSTLTVSNMSPEDSSIYLCSEKPQGFRDGYTFGSGTRLTVV.

The chain combines TRBV28 with TRBJ1-5, with D perhaps TRBD1 (6 bases). Germline V gene lookup returns CDR1 MDHEN and CDR2 SYDVKM. The CDR3 has 15 amino acids. V lost 2 bases and J 3 bases, leaving 11 bases between the germline ends. The CDR3 loop is CASSLLGGPNQPQHF. The CDR3 coding sequence is TGTGCCAGCAGTTTACTGGGGGGGCCCAATCAGCCCCAGCATTTT.

As DNA, the CDR3 is TGTGCCAGCAGTTTGGAGCGGGTCTTAGCCAAAAACATTCAGTACTTC. Amino acid sequence: CASSLERVLAKNIQYF. The chain links TRBV28 to TRBJ2-4; possibly TRBD2 for D (6 bases). The CDR3 length is 16 residues. V was pared by 3 bases and J by 0 bases, with 12 bases between. Looked up from germline, CDR1 is MDHEN and CDR2 is SYDVKM.

The chain has TRBV27 and TRBJ2-1; no clear D gene. V gave up 10 bases and J gave up 7 bases, with 14 bases separating them. The CDR3 runs to 12 residues. Germline V lookup: CDR1 MNHEY, CDR2 SMNVEV (reference sequence). The CDR3 protein is CATGVWSNEQFF. Here the CDR3 DNA reads TGTGCCACCGGAGTGTGGTCGAATGAGCAGTTCTTC.

The chain links TRBV7-2 to TRBJ2-7; no reliable D call. Germline CDR1 is SGHTA and CDR2 is FQGNSA. V shed 2 bases and J shed 6 bases, with 5 bases lying between them. The CDR3 runs to 11 residues. CDR3 loop: CASSLITEQYF. The CDR3 DNA follows: TGTGCCAGCAGCTTAATTACCGAGCAGTACTTC. The complete variable domain, with remaining parts taken from reference TRBV7-2 and TRBJ2-7, reads GAGVSQSPSNKVTEKGKDVELRCDPISGHTALYWYRQSLGQGLEFLIYFQGNSAPDKSGLPSDRFSAERTGGSVSTLTIQRTQQEDSAVYLCASSLITEQYFGPGTRLTVT.

The genes are TRBV2 and TRBJ2-1; 7 bases are shared with TRBD2. The CDR3 is made up of 16 amino acids. The J segment lost 4 bases and the V segment lost 7 bases, leaving 13 bases of the junction unmatched. Per germline, CDR1 SNHLY and CDR2 FYNNEI. The CDR3 nucleotides read TGTGCCAGCATGATGGGGATAACTAGCGCATACAATGAGCAGTTCTTC. Its protein is CASMMGITSAYNEQFF. The complete variable domain, with remaining parts taken from reference TRBV2 and TRBJ2-1, reads EPEVTQTPSHQVTQMGQEVILRCVPISNHLYFYWYRQILGQKVEFLVSFYNNEISEKSEIFDDQFSVERPDGSNFTLKIRSTKLEDSAMYFCASMMGITSAYNEQFFGPGTRLTVL.

The J gene is TRBJ2-1, the V gene TRBV14; 9 bases match TRBD1. The trim removed 4 bases at V and 5 bases at J, leaving 9 bases unmatched. Germline V gives CDR1 SGHDN, CDR2 FVKESK. The CDR3 runs 16 residues. As DNA, the CDR3 is TGTGCCAGCAGCCCATTACCGGGACAGGGCGACAATGAGCAGTTCTTC. It yields the protein CASSPLPGQGDNEQFF.

The chain recombines TRBV15 with TRBJ2-1; 7 bases are shared with TRBD2. CDR3 length: 16 residues. Germline V gives CDR1 LNHNV, CDR2 YYDKDF (reference sequence). V lost 0 bases and J lost 10; bases outside the gene matches: 12. The CDR3 nucleotides are TGTGCCACCAGCAGAGAACTAGCGTCATCTCAGAGGGAGCAGTTCTTC. It translates to CATSRELASSQREQFF.

The J gene is TRBJ2-5, the V gene TRBV18; a weak D match, TRBD1 (6 bases). The CDR3 consists of 16 residues. Trimming removed 8 bases from V and 1 base from J, with 20 bases in between. The germline V gene has CDR1 KGHSH and CDR2 LQKENI. The CDR3 here is CASQITTGTTQETQYF. The CDR3 bases are TGTGCCAGCCAGATCACTACCGGGACAACCCAAGAGACCCAGTACTTC.

J is TRBJ2-1 and V is TRBV28, with 9 bases matching TRBD2. In germline, CDR1 is MDHEN, CDR2 SYDVKM. Losses at the gene ends were 3 bases for V and 5 bases for J; bases not matched to a gene: 5. The CDR3 consists of 15 residues. This chain's CDR3 is CASSFSGSVDNEQFF. DNA of the CDR3: TGTGCCAGCAGTTTTAGCGGGAGTGTCGACAATGAGCAGTTCTTC.

This clone was counted only a few times. This sequence joins TRBV7-9 and TRBJ2-1, with a possible D match to TRBD1 (6 bases). Trimming took off 5 bases at V and 4 bases at J, with 12 bases between the two ends. The CDR3 loop spans 14 amino acids. CDR1 is SEHNR and CDR2 is FQNEAQ in the germline V gene (reference sequence). The CDR3 region has the DNA TGTGCCAGCAGCGGGCCTGACAGGTACAATGAGCAGTTCTTC. Its translation is CASSGPDRYNEQFF.

The gene calls are TRBV19 and TRBJ1-5; TRBD1 matches at 7 bases. This CDR3 comprises 18 residues. V lost 3 bases, J lost 0 bases, and 11 bases stayed unmatched. Germline values: CDR1 LNHDA, CDR2 SQIVND (reference sequence). CDR3 sequence: CASSIAEGGGPSNQPQHF. CDR3 nucleotide sequence: TGTGCCAGTAGTATCGCGGAGGGAGGGGGCCCTAGCAATCAGCCCCAGCATTTT.

The chain is built from TRBV5-6 and TRBJ1-3, with TRBD1 as a possible D gene (6 bases). The CDR3 has 14 residues. Per the germline V gene, CDR1 is SGHDT and CDR2 is YYEEEE. Trimming took off 4 bases at V and 1 base at J, with 9 bases between the two ends. The CDR3 DNA is TGTGCCAGCAGCCCTACAGGGTCTGGAAACACCATATATTTT. Amino acids: CASSPTGSGNTIYF.

V is TRBV7-9 and J is TRBJ2-1; D is unresolved. The CDR3 loop spans 15 amino acids. Per the germline V gene, CDR1 is SEHNR and CDR2 is FQNEAQ (reference sequence). V lost 4 bases and J lost 0, with 10 bases in between. CDR3 sequence reads: CASSSTVSSYNEQFF. The CDR3, as DNA: TGTGCCAGCAGCTCGACGGTAAGCTCCTACAATGAGCAGTTCTTC. The complete variable domain, with remaining parts taken from reference TRBV7-9 and TRBJ2-1, reads DTGVSQNPRHKITKRGQNVTFRCDPISEHNRLYWYRQTLGQGPEFLTYFQNEAQLEKSRLLSDRFSAERPKGSFSTLEIQRTEQGDSAMYLCASSSTVSSYNEQFFGPGTRLTVL.

V and J are TRBV7-9 and TRBJ1-4, with D possibly TRBD1 on 6 matching bases. The V and J ends lost 10 bases and 6 bases respectively, with 15 bases between them. This CDR3 is 13 amino acids long. CDR1 SEHNR and CDR2 FQNEAQ come from the germline V gene (reference sequence). Written as DNA, the CDR3 is TGTGCCACCACGGACGGGACACATGAAAAACTGTTTTTT. It specifies CATTDGTHEKLFF.

This chain joins TRBV28 and TRBJ1-2; D not certain. V lost 8 bases and J lost 4, with 8 bases in between. This CDR3 has 11 amino acids. The germline V gene has CDR1 MDHEN and CDR2 SYDVKM. This CDR3 reads CASGQAYGYTF. CDR3 nucleotide sequence: TGTGCCAGCGGTCAGGCCTATGGCTACACCTTC.

This chain links TRBV6-5 with TRBJ1-2; 7 nucleotides line up with TRBD1. The CDR3 is 14 amino acids. The germline gives CDR1 MNHEY, CDR2 SVGAGI. The J segment lost 2 bases and the V segment lost 5 bases, leaving 5 bases of the junction unmatched. CDR3 DNA: TGTGCCAGCAGTCTACGGGACAGCAACTATGGCTACACCTTC. Protein sequence: CASSLRDSNYGYTF.

V usage is TRBV7-6 and J usage is TRBJ2-1; D perhaps matches TRBD2 (6 bases). The CDR3 spans 17 residues. Trimming cost V 1 base and J 1 base, with 14 bases left between them. The germline V gene encodes CDR1 SGHVS and CDR2 FNYEAQ. This chain's CDR3 is CASSLDVGGSSYNEQFF. The CDR3 DNA is TGTGCCAGCAGCTTAGATGTTGGAGGGAGTTCCTACAATGAGCAGTTCTTC.

This chain links TRBV5-1 with TRBJ2-7; 13 nucleotides line up with TRBD2. This CDR3 contains 14 residues. V was clipped by 5 bases and J by 4 bases; unmatched bases: 3. CDR1 is SGHRS and CDR2 is YFSETQ in the germline V gene. The CDR3 sequence: CASRRTSGSYEQYF. In DNA, the CDR3 is TGCGCCAGCAGGAGGACTAGCGGGAGTTACGAGCAGTACTTC.

The count of this clone is one. V gene TRBV5-4 combines with J gene TRBJ2-1; a weak D match, TRBD2 (6 bases). The ends were cut back, 6 bases at V and 1 base at J, with 14 bases in the middle. The CDR3 spans 15 residues. CDR1 SGHNT and CDR2 YYREEE come from the germline V gene (reference sequence). The CDR3 is CASTPLASSYNEQFF. DNA of the CDR3: TGTGCCAGCACCCCCCTAGCGTCGTCCTACAATGAGCAGTTCTTC.

The chain has TRBV15 and TRBJ2-7, with a weak D call TRBD2 (5 bases). The CDR3 covers 15 residues. Germline V lookup: CDR1 LNHNV, CDR2 YYDKDF (reference sequence). V lost 1 base and J lost 4, with 14 bases in between. The CDR3 DNA is TGTGCCACCAGCAGAGTACTAGAGGCGTTGTACGAGCAGTACTTC. This encodes CATSRVLEALYEQYF.